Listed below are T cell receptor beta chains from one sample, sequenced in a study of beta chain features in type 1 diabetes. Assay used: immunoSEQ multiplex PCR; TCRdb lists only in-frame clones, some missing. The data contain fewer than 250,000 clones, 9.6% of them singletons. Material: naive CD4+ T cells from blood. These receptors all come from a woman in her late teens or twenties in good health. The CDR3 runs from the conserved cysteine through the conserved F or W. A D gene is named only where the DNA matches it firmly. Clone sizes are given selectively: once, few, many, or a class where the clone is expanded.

TGTGCCAGCTCACCAACTACTGGGACAGGGGTACAGCCCCAGCATTTT | CASSPTTGTGVQPQHF | TRBJ1-5 | TRBV18 | NA | TRBD1
TGTGCCAGCAGCGTAGCTACAGGGGGGCTGGATGAGCAGTTCTTC | CASSVATGGLDEQFF | TRBJ2-1 | TRBV9 | few | TRBD1
TGTGCCAGCAGCGGGACAGGGGAATCCGGGGAGCTGTTTTTT | CASSGTGESGELFF | TRBJ2-2 | TRBV5-4 | few | TRBD1
TGTGCCAGCAGCCAAGATCTAAGGCTAGCGCAAGAGACCCAGTACTTC | CASSQDLRLAQETQYF | TRBJ2-5 | TRBV4-2 | few | NA
TGTGCAAGTCGCTCAAAAGAGGACAGGGGGAACACTGAAGCTTTCTTT | CASRSKEDRGNTEAFF | TRBJ1-1 | TRBV12-2 | NA | NA
TGCGCCAGCAGCTTACGGACAGGGGAGCCCCAGCATTTT | CASSLRTGEPQHF | TRBJ1-5 | TRBV5-1 | NA | TRBD1
TGTGCCAGCAGCGCCGGACTAGCGGGAGGAGGCTACGAGCAGTACTTC | CASSAGLAGGGYEQYF | TRBJ2-7 | TRBV11-3 | few | TRBD2
TGTGCCAGCAGTGAACTACAGGGGAAGTTCGCTGGGGCCAACGTCCTGACTTTC | CASSELQGKFAGANVLTF | TRBJ2-6 | TRBV25-1 | NA | TRBD1
TGTGCCAGCAGCTTAGATCGGAACACTGAAGCTTTCTTT | CASSLDRNTEAFF | TRBJ1-1 | TRBV11-2 | NA | NA
TGTGCCAGCAGCCCCGTGGACAGGGCCAATGAGCAGTTCTTC | CASSPVDRANEQFF | TRBJ2-1 | TRBV7-9 | few | TRBD1
TGTGCCACCAGCAGACCCTTTGGGCGGGGACCGGGCAATGAGCAGTTCTTC | CATSRPFGRGPGNEQFF | TRBJ2-1 | TRBV15 | few | NA
TGTGCCAGCAGTTCCGCGACAGGGAGCCTCTATGGCTACACCTTC | CASSSATGSLYGYTF | TRBJ1-2 | TRBV27 | NA | TRBD1
TGTGCCAGCAGCCAAGAGCGGGGGACTGAAGCTTTCTTT | CASSQERGTEAFF | TRBJ1-1 | TRBV4-2 | NA | NA
TGTGCCAGCAGCCAATTCCGGGACAGGGAGACCCAGTACTTC | CASSQFRDRETQYF | TRBJ2-5 | TRBV14 | NA | TRBD1
TGTGCCTGGAGGGGAGAACAAGCTTGGAACACTGAAGCTTTCTTT | CAWRGEQAWNTEAFF | TRBJ1-1 | TRBV30 | NA | NA
TGCAGCGTTGCTGAGAGCTCCTACGAGCAGTACTTC | CSVAESSYEQYF | TRBJ2-7 | TRBV29-1 | many | NA
TGCGCCAGCAGCCAAGGGGGGCTACTAGCGGGCGGCTACAATGAGCAGTTCTTC | CASSQGGLLAGGYNEQFF | TRBJ2-1 | TRBV4-1 | few | TRBD2
TGTGCCAGCAGTCCCGGGGTGTACGAGCAGTACTTC | CASSPGVYEQYF | TRBJ2-7 | TRBV6-6 | few | NA
TGTGCCAGCAGCCAAGTCCAGGGGACCGGGGAGCTGTTTTTT | CASSQVQGTGELFF | TRBJ2-2 | TRBV14 | NA | NA
TGTGCCAGCTCGCCACAGCCGAACACTGAAGCTTTCTTT | CASSPQPNTEAFF | TRBJ1-1 | TRBV18 | many | NA
TGTGCCAGCAGCCCCTCGGGGGGATATGGCTACACCTTC | CASSPSGGYGYTF | TRBJ1-2 | TRBV7-2 | NA | NA
TGCGCCAGCAGCCAAACCCGGGGGACTGGGGCCAACGTCCTGACTTTC | CASSQTRGTGANVLTF | TRBJ2-6 | TRBV5-1 | NA | NA
TGTGCCAGTAGTATGGTCACCGGGGGTGAGCAGTACTTC | CASSMVTGGEQYF | TRBJ2-7 | TRBV19 | NA | NA
TGTGCCAGCAGTTCCCGAAGGCTAGCGGGAGCCTACGAGCAGTACTTC | CASSSRRLAGAYEQYF | TRBJ2-7 | TRBV27 | NA | TRBD2